The 3 T cell receptor beta chains reported below all come from one sample, sequenced in a study of cytomegalovirus exposure and HLA in healthy donors. Clones were read by immunoSEQ multiplex PCR, and TCRdb kept only the in-frame ones, dropping some. Of around 170,000 clones in the sample, more than 70% were seen once. The sequenced sample was PBMCs. The receptors come from a man aged 18-30 years in good health and CMV-seronegative.

This clone showed up just once. The genes are TRBV6-4 and TRBJ2-1; 8 bases map to TRBD2. The CDR3 runs 16 residues. CDR1 MRHNA and CDR2 SNTAGT come from the germline V gene. The V and J ends lost 8 bases and 3 bases, in that order; junction bases with no gene match: 12. CDR3 bases: TGTGCCAGCTCCCCGGGAGGGGGTGCCGTCTACAATGAGCAGTTCTTC. Translated: CASSPGGGAVYNEQFF.

The CDR3 nucleotides read TGCAGCGTTGAATCCAGGGGGGAGACCCAGTACTTC. This gives the protein CSVESRGETQYF. The chain joins TRBV29-1 to TRBJ2-5; 7 bases are a match to TRBD1. The CDR3 loop spans 12 amino acids. V shed 2 bases and J 5 bases; nucleotides not matched to a gene: 2. Germline V gene data show CDR1 as SQVTM and CDR2 as ANQGSEA. Looking up the rest from reference TRBV29-1 and TRBJ2-5 gives the full variable domain: SAVISQKPSRDICQRGTSLTIQCQVDSQVTMMFWYRQQPGQSLTLIATANQGSEATYESGFVIDKFPISRPNLTFSTLTVSNMSPEDSSIYLCSVESRGETQYFGPGTRLLVL.

This sequence joins TRBV7-6 and TRBJ2-3, with 10 bases matching TRBD2. The CDR3 is made up of 16 amino acids. The J segment lost 7 bases and the V segment lost 2 bases, leaving 9 bases of the junction unmatched. Germline V gives CDR1 SGHVS, CDR2 FNYEAQ. The CDR3 sequence is CASSLSRLAGGNTQYF. The DNA for the CDR3 is TGTGCCAGCAGCTTAAGCAGACTAGCGGGCGGCAATACGCAGTATTTT.